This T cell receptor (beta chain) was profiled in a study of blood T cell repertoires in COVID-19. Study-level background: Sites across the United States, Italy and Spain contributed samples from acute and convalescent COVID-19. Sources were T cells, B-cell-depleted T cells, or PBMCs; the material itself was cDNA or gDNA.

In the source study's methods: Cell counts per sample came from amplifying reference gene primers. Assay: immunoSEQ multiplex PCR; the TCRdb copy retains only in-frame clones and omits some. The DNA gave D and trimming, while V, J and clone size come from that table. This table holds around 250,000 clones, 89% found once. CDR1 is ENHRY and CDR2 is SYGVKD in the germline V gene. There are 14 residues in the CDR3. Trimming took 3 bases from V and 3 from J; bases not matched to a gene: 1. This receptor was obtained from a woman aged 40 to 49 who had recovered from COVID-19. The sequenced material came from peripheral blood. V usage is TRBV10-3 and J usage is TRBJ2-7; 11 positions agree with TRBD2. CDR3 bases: TGTGCCATCAGTGAAGGGACTAGCGGCTACGAGCAGTACTTC. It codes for CAISEGTSGYEQYF.